The TCR beta chain described here comes from a study of OX40 agonist ivuxolimab in advanced cancers. Points from the study as a whole: Partial responders dosed at 0.1-3.0 mg/kg displayed clonal expansion ranking among the lowest. Expanded clones tended on average to be more numerous among CD8+ T cells than CD4+.

On this clone itself: Antigen: not known.

TCRdb keeps only in-frame clones here, not all; method: immunoSEQ multiplex PCR. This sample has about 77,000 clones, with over 75% found just once. The V gene lost 0 bases and the J gene lost 3 bases, with 17 bases spanning the gap. Germline values: CDR1 SGDLS, CDR2 YYNGEE. CDR3 length equals 17 residues. This TCR was sampled from an adult with an advanced solid tumor such as melanoma, head and neck, liver or kidney cancer. V usage is TRBV9 and J usage is TRBJ2-3; D possibly uses TRBD1 or TRBD2 (7 bases each). The starting material was CD4+ or CD8+ T cells sorted from blood, obtained in a trial of the OX40 agonist ivuxolimab. CDR3 amino acids: CASSVVAGRGRTDTQYF. The DNA for the CDR3 is TGTGCCAGCAGCGTAGTAGCGGGTAGGGGGCGAACAGATACGCAGTATTTT.